A single sample gave rise to the 21 T cell receptor beta chains below, sequenced in a study of STAT5B mutations in CD4+ large granular lymphocyte leukemia. The assay was immunoSEQ multiplex PCR, and TCRdb's table has in-frame clones only and misses some. The sample records about 32,000 clones, 85% being singletons. What was sequenced was CD4+ T cells from blood buffy coats. These receptor sequences come from a human donor in good health.

This clone has a single count. The V and J genes are TRBV10-2 and TRBJ2-3; D is uncertain. The germline V and J ends were trimmed by 7 bases and 2 bases, with 13 bases remaining between them. Germline V gene data show CDR1 as WSHSY and CDR2 as SAAADI. The CDR3 has 14 amino acids. The CDR3 nucleotides read TGCGCCAGCATGGATTTAACTCCCACAGATACGCAGTATTTT. It specifies CASMDLTPTDTQYF.

V and J are TRBV9 and TRBJ2-1, with D perhaps TRBD2 (5 bases). Deletions cut 4 bases from V and 12 bases from J, with 20 bases between. The CDR3 has 14 amino acids. Germline V gene lookup returns CDR1 SGDLS and CDR2 YYNGEE. The CDR3 reads CASSPRRRLELQFF. CDR3 coding DNA: TGTGCCAGCAGCCCCCGACGGAGGTTGGAGTTGCAGTTCTTC.

This chain uses TRBV11-2 with TRBJ2-7; D is perhaps TRBD2 (7 bases). The CDR3 extends over 15 amino acids. V lost 5 bases to trimming and J lost 4 bases, with 18 bases between them. Germline lookup yields CDR1 SGHAT and CDR2 FQNNGV. For the CDR3, the DNA is TGTGCCAGCAGCCATGGGGGCGGGAGTCCGTACGAGCAGTACTTC. Translated, it gives CASSHGGGSPYEQYF.

The chain has TRBV5-1 and TRBJ2-7; 9 bases are a match to TRBD1. CDR1 is SGHRS and CDR2 is YFSETQ in the germline V gene. This CDR3 comprises 13 residues. After removal of 8 bases from V and 5 bases from J, the junction contained 8 bases not matched to a gene. CDR3 DNA sequence: TGCGCCAGATCGGACAGGGGATCTCACGAGCAGTACTTC. This gives the protein CARSDRGSHEQYF.

The CDR3 protein is CASSEGSGLLNEQFF. The CDR3 DNA is TGTGCCAGCTCGGAAGGTAGCGGGCTCCTGAATGAGCAGTTCTTC. The chain links TRBV9 to TRBJ2-1, with TRBD2 matching 7 bases. Germline V gene data show CDR1 as SGDLS and CDR2 as YYNGEE. CDR3 length: 15 residues. Trimming cost V 7 bases and J 7 bases; bases outside gene matches: 14.

V usage is TRBV28 and J usage is TRBJ2-1; D might be TRBD1 or TRBD2, each matching 5 bases. Germline CDR1 is MDHEN and CDR2 is SYDVKM. The CDR3 covers 15 residues. V was pared by 4 bases and J by 5 bases, with 15 bases between. CDR3 loop: CASSSRRGPNNEQFF. Here the CDR3 DNA reads TGTGCCAGCAGTTCTCGACGGGGCCCGAACAATGAGCAGTTCTTC.

This chain joins TRBV28 and TRBJ2-3; 7 nucleotides align to TRBD2. V lost 2 bases, J lost 5 bases, and 7 bases stayed unmatched. The germline CDR1 and CDR2 sequences are MDHEN and SYDVKM. The CDR3 runs 15 residues. The CDR3 spells CASSLSGTNGDTQYF. CDR3 in DNA: TGTGCCAGCAGTTTAAGCGGGACCAATGGAGATACGCAGTATTTT.

The chain recombines TRBV7-2 with TRBJ2-3, with 9 nucleotides matching TRBD1. Germline V gives CDR1 SGHTA, CDR2 FQGNSA. The V segment lost 1 base and the J segment 6 bases; nucleotides outside the gene matches: 11. The CDR3 loop spans 17 amino acids. CDR3 in amino acids: CASSLDGTGRAQDTQYF. Here the CDR3 DNA reads TGTGCCAGCAGCTTAGATGGGACAGGGAGGGCGCAGGATACGCAGTATTTT.

The chain is built from TRBV5-1 and TRBJ2-7; no clear D gene. The germline V gene encodes CDR1 SGHRS and CDR2 YFSETQ. This CDR3 comprises 16 residues. With 0 bases removed from V and 2 bases from J, the gap between germline ends came to 15 bases. CDR3 DNA: TGCGCCAGCAGCTTGGGATTTGGTACTGCGACCTACGAGCAGTACTTC. Translation: CASSLGFGTATYEQYF.

The J gene is TRBJ2-3, the V gene TRBV5-1, with D hard to call. The germline CDR1 and CDR2 sequences are SGHRS and YFSETQ. The V gene lost 4 bases and the J gene lost 4 bases, with 10 bases spanning the gap. The CDR3 loop spans 13 amino acids. CDR3 nucleotide sequence: TGCGCCAGCAGCCAGACTGGTTCAGATACGCAGTATTTT. Translation gives CASSQTGSDTQYF.

This clone showed up just once. This sequence joins TRBV30 and TRBJ1-5; TRBD1 might be the D (6 bases). This CDR3 spans 14 amino acids. The germline CDR1 and CDR2 sequences are GTSNPN and SVGIG (reference sequence). V was cut by 5 bases and J by 6 bases, with 17 bases left in between. In DNA, the CDR3 is TGTGCCTGGGGTGGACAGTCCGTCGGTCAGCCCCAGCATTTT. This gives the protein CAWGGQSVGQPQHF.

This chain joins TRBV7-2 and TRBJ1-1; perhaps TRBD1 as D (5 bases). Germline lookup yields CDR1 SGHTA and CDR2 FQGNSA. V lost 2 bases and J lost 10, with 20 bases in between. The CDR3 loop spans 15 amino acids. CDR3 in DNA: TGTGCCAGCAGCTTAATAGTGGGGTTCCTTGGGGGAGCTTTCTTT. Its translation is CASSLIVGFLGGAFF.

In DNA form, the CDR3 reads TGTGCCAGCAGCTTTGTACAGGGAGGTCGGGAAGCTTTCTTT. Translation gives CASSFVQGGREAFF. The rearrangement uses TRBV5-4 and TRBJ1-1; tentatively, D is TRBD1 (6 bases). V was pared by 2 bases and J by 8 bases, with 16 bases between. In germline, CDR1 is SGHNT, CDR2 YYREEE (reference sequence). The CDR3 length is 14 residues.

This clone was detected only once. The chain employs TRBV9 and TRBJ2-5, with D possibly called TRBD1 or TRBD2 (5 bases each). Deletions cut 4 bases from V and 5 bases from J, with 15 bases between. CDR1 and CDR2 from the germline V gene are SGDLS and YYNGEE. The CDR3 length is 14 residues. CDR3 bases: TGTGCCAGCAGCCTCCAGGGAGTGGTCGAGACCCAGTACTTC. Translation: CASSLQGVVETQYF.

This chain joins TRBV7-2 and TRBJ2-7; no reliable D call. The CDR3 sequence is 15 residues long. V lost 0 bases and J 6 bases, leaving 15 bases between the germline ends. CDR1 and CDR2 (germline): SGHTA, FQGNSA. DNA of the CDR3: TGTGCCAGCAGCTTAGCGGGGATCCCTAGAGGCGAGCAGTACTTC. Protein sequence: CASSLAGIPRGEQYF.

This rearrangement joins TRBV4-1 to TRBJ2-3; no definite D call. The CDR3 is 15 residues long. CDR1 is MGHRA, CDR2 YSYEKL, per germline. V was cut by 0 bases and J by 2 bases, with 9 bases left in between. The CDR3 is CASSQDLGSTDTQYF. For the CDR3, the DNA is TGCGCCAGCAGCCAAGATCTGGGCTCCACAGATACGCAGTATTTT.

This clone was counted only a few times. Different DNA sequences within this sample yield the same CDR3. V gene TRBV7-2 combines with J gene TRBJ2-5; the match to TRBD2 covers 13 bases. Germline V gene data show CDR1 as SGHTA and CDR2 as FQGNSA. The ends lost 1 base at V and 1 base at J; junction bases unmatched: 0. This CDR3 has 16 residues. The CDR3 loop is CASSLGTSGGQETQYF. As DNA, the CDR3 is TGTGCCAGCAGCTTAGGGACTAGCGGGGGCCAAGAGACCCAGTACTTC.

The V and J genes are TRBV7-3 and TRBJ2-3; tentative D call: TRBD1 (6 bases). Per the germline V gene, CDR1 is SGHTA and CDR2 is FQGTGA. With 2 bases removed from V and 4 bases from J, the gap between germline ends came to 16 bases. The CDR3 is 16 amino acids. In DNA form, the CDR3 reads TGTGCCAGCAGCTTAGGGGCTACAGGGAACGCAGATACGCAGTATTTT. This codes for CASSLGATGNADTQYF.

The chain recombines TRBV7-2 with TRBJ1-5; 9 bases map to TRBD1. The germline gives CDR1 SGHTA, CDR2 FQGNSA. The CDR3 is 15 residues long. Trimming took 3 bases from V and 7 from J; bases not matched to a gene: 7. The CDR3 DNA reads as TGTGCCAGCAGCTTGGACAGGGGCGGAGGACAGCCCCAGCATTTT. Translation: CASSLDRGGGQPQHF. The full variable domain, in which reference TRBV7-2 and TRBJ1-5 provide the parts outside the CDR3, is GAGVSQSPSNKVTEKGKDVELRCDPISGHTALYWYRQSLGQGLEFLIYFQGNSAPDKSGLPSDRFSAERTGGSVSTLTIQRTQQEDSAVYLCASSLDRGGGQPQHFGDGTRLSIL.

V is TRBV7-2 and J is TRBJ1-1; D unresolved. Trimming removed 2 bases at V and 0 bases at J, with 7 bases between. The CDR3 length is 14 residues. In germline, CDR1 is SGHTA, CDR2 FQGNSA. In DNA form, the CDR3 reads TGTGCCAGCAGCTTAATAAGGTTGAACACTGAAGCTTTCTTT. Amino acids: CASSLIRLNTEAFF.

This chain links TRBV6-5 with TRBJ2-3, with D unresolved. The length of the CDR3 is 15 residues. V was cut by 0 bases and J by 5 bases, with 12 bases left in between. The germline V gene encodes CDR1 MNHEY and CDR2 SVGAGI. CDR3 amino acids: CASSYSGPFKDTQYF. The CDR3 DNA sequence: TGTGCCAGCAGTTACTCTGGCCCCTTCAAAGATACGCAGTATTTT.